One and the same sample provided the 20 T cell receptor beta chains below, sequenced in a study of shared clonotypes between healthy human individuals. TCRdb's copy holds only in-frame clones and misses some; the assay was immunoSEQ multiplex PCR. The sample contains about 2.3 million clones, 85% to 95% of which appear only once. The sample consisted of naive CD4+ T cells from PBMCs. Subset of the sample: CD45RA+ positively selected. The receptors shown here come from a man aged 18 to 30 in good health. Some clones in this sample may be carry-over from other donors' samples.

The V call is TRBV5-1, the J call TRBJ1-1, with D possibly matching TRBD1 (5 bases). The ends were cut back, 0 bases at V and 3 bases at J, with 12 bases in the middle. The CDR3 is made up of 15 amino acids. Per the germline V gene, CDR1 is SGHRS and CDR2 is YFSETQ. CDR3 in amino acids: CASSLAGRVDTEAFF. CDR3 in DNA: TGCGCCAGCAGCTTGGCCGGCAGGGTTGACACTGAAGCTTTCTTT.

V usage is TRBV5-1 and J usage is TRBJ2-2; tentative D call: TRBD1 (5 bases). The germline V and J ends were trimmed by 1 base and 0 bases, with 10 bases remaining between them. Per the germline V gene, CDR1 is SGHRS and CDR2 is YFSETQ. CDR3 length: 16 residues. DNA for the CDR3: TGCGCCAGCAGCTTGTTCGCAGGGTCGAACACCGGGGAGCTGTTTTTT. Translated, it gives CASSLFAGSNTGELFF.

This rearrangement joins TRBV5-1 to TRBJ1-1; D possibly corresponds to TRBD1 (6 bases). Between the trimmed V and J ends, which lost 2 bases and 3 bases, there was a span of 11 bases. There are 14 residues in the CDR3. Germline CDR1 and CDR2: SGHRS and YFSETQ. CDR3 sequence: CASSFLGADTEAFF. The DNA for the CDR3 is TGCGCCAGCAGCTTCCTGGGGGCGGACACTGAAGCTTTCTTT.

This clone has a single count. The rearrangement joins TRBV4-3 to TRBJ2-1, with 9 bases fitting TRBD2. Losses at the gene ends were 1 base for V and 7 bases for J; bases not matched to a gene: 8. CDR3 size: 16 residues. Germline V lookup: CDR1 LGHNA, CDR2 YSLEER. This CDR3 is CASSQASAGGHNEQFF. The DNA of the CDR3 is TGCGCCAGCAGCCAAGCTTCAGCGGGAGGTCATAATGAGCAGTTCTTC.

CDR3 protein: CASSLKGAGDTEAFF. The CDR3 coding sequence is TGCGCCAGCAGCTTGAAGGGGGCCGGGGACACTGAAGCTTTCTTT. The chain couples TRBV5-1 to TRBJ1-1; 7 bases are a match to TRBD1. The CDR3 spans 15 residues. Germline lookup yields CDR1 SGHRS and CDR2 YFSETQ. The junction had 6 bases not matched to a gene; V was cut back by 1 base and J by 3 bases.

This rearrangement joins TRBV27 to TRBJ1-1; possible D gene TRBD1, 5 bases. V shed 6 bases and J shed 5 bases, with 16 bases lying between them. This CDR3 has 14 amino acids. The germline V gene encodes CDR1 MNHEY and CDR2 SMNVEV (reference sequence). CDR3 region: CASSFEPGATEAFF. CDR3 sequence (DNA): TGTGCCAGCAGCTTCGAGCCTGGGGCGACTGAAGCTTTCTTT.

This chain uses TRBV10-1 with TRBJ1-2; 8 nucleotides match TRBD1. Trimming at V came to 5 bases and at J to 3 bases, leaving 5 bases not matched to a gene. This CDR3 contains 14 residues. Germline V CDR1 and CDR2: WNHNN, SYGVQD (reference sequence). The DNA for the CDR3 is TGCGCCAGCAGTCCCGGGGGACAGGACTATGGCTACACCTTC. Protein: CASSPGGQDYGYTF.

The chain is built from TRBV6-5 and TRBJ1-6, with 7 bases lining up with TRBD1. CDR3 length: 15 residues. Trimming at V came to 6 bases and at J to 7 bases, leaving 9 bases not matched to a gene. The V gene's germline CDR1 is MNHEY and CDR2 SVGAGI. CDR3: CASRLNRDRNSPLHF. DNA of the CDR3: TGTGCCAGCAGATTAAACCGGGACAGAAATTCACCCCTCCACTTT.

This sequence joins TRBV18 and TRBJ1-2, with D possibly being TRBD1 (6 bases). The CDR3 covers 15 residues. Trimming shortened V by 0 bases and J by 0 bases, and 8 bases separated the two germline ends. Germline-derived CDR1 and CDR2 are KGHSH and LQKENI. The CDR3 loop reads CASSPPGGPNYGYTF. CDR3 coding DNA: TGTGCCAGCTCACCACCCGGGGGCCCTAACTATGGCTACACCTTC.

V and J are TRBV27 and TRBJ2-5; TRBD2 matches 8 bases. Germline CDR1 MNHEY, CDR2 SMNVEV (reference sequence). The CDR3 extends over 15 amino acids. J was trimmed by 3 bases and V by 5 bases; bases with no gene match: 8. DNA of the CDR3: TGTGCCAGCAGTCCCCGGGGAGCGGGAGAAGAGACCCAGTACTTC. As protein: CASSPRGAGEETQYF.

The chain links TRBV7-2 to TRBJ2-5; D might be TRBD1 or TRBD2, each matching 5 bases. The end of the DNA is better explained by TRBJ2-7, so the J call may be wrong. CDR3 size: 16 residues. CDR1 is SGHTA and CDR2 is FQGNSA in the germline V gene. The DNA for the CDR3 is TGTGCCAGCAGCTTAAACACCCGGGGCAGATCCTACGAGCAGTACTTC. Translating it yields CASSLNTRGRSYEQYF.

The chain joins TRBV4-1 to TRBJ1-1, with D maybe TRBD1 (6 bases). Germline V gene data show CDR1 as MGHRA and CDR2 as YSYEKL. Trimming removed 1 base from V and 1 base from J, with 13 bases in between. CDR3 length equals 16 residues. The CDR3 DNA reads TGCGCCAGCAGCCAAGGACGCAGGGGCCAGAACACTGAAGCTTTCTTT. This translates into CASSQGRRGQNTEAFF.

V is TRBV19 and J is TRBJ2-7; possibly TRBD2 for D (5 bases). The CDR3 is 12 amino acids. Per the germline V gene, CDR1 is LNHDA and CDR2 is SQIVND (reference sequence). With 6 bases removed from V and 3 bases from J, the gap between germline ends came to 9 bases. The CDR3 DNA reads as TGTGCCAGTAGCCGGGGTTTCTACGAGCAGTACTTC. This codes for CASSRGFYEQYF.

The chain uses TRBV11-2 and TRBJ2-2; D might be TRBD2 (5 bases). The V and J ends lost 5 bases and 1 base respectively, with 17 bases between them. Germline CDR1 SGHAT, CDR2 FQNNGV. The CDR3 covers 17 residues. CDR3 amino acids: CASSRFVRAKNTGELFF. Written as DNA, the CDR3 is TGTGCCAGCAGCCGTTTTGTGAGGGCGAAGAACACCGGGGAGCTGTTTTTT.

This chain joins TRBV10-1 and TRBJ2-3, with no clear D. CDR1 WNHNN and CDR2 SYGVQD come from the germline V gene (reference sequence). V gave up 0 bases and J gave up 4 bases, with 5 bases separating them. The CDR3 runs to 13 residues. DNA for the CDR3: TGCGCCAGCAGTGAGTCGCCCGCAGATACGCAGTATTTT. Translating gives CASSESPADTQYF.

The chain couples TRBV28 to TRBJ1-1; D is unresolved. The CDR3 length is 11 residues. Trimming removed 7 bases from V and 5 bases from J, with 8 bases in between. Germline V gene data show CDR1 as MDHEN and CDR2 as SYDVKM. DNA of the CDR3: TGTGCCAGCAAGGGAGGTACTGAAGCTTTCTTT. It encodes CASKGGTEAFF.

The chain carries TRBV25-1 and TRBJ2-7; D is perhaps TRBD1 (6 bases). The CDR3 has 16 residues. Trimming removed 2 bases at V and 5 bases at J, with 19 bases between. Germline assignment: CDR1 MGHDK and CDR2 SYGVNS. For the CDR3, the DNA is TGTGCCAGCAGTGAAATAGGGAACAGGGTTGCCGACGAGCAGTACTTC. The encoded protein is CASSEIGNRVADEQYF.

This chain connects TRBV5-4 to TRBJ2-3, with 14 nucleotides matching TRBD2. Germline V gives CDR1 SGHNT, CDR2 YYREEE (reference sequence). The CDR3 has 16 amino acids. V trimming: 3 bases; J trimming: 4 bases; junction bases outside the gene matches: 4. CDR3 nucleotide sequence: TGTGCCAGCAGCTCGACTAGCGGGAGGGTAGCAGATACGCAGTATTTT. Translated, it gives CASSSTSGRVADTQYF.

The chain carries TRBV6-5 and TRBJ1-2; perhaps TRBD1 as D (5 bases). Germline V CDR1 and CDR2: MNHEY, SVGAGI. The CDR3 is 15 amino acids. V dropped 0 bases and J dropped 4 bases, with 12 bases sitting between them. DNA of the CDR3: TGTGCCAGCAGTTACTCGCCAGGGAGGGGCTATGGCTACACCTTC. Protein product: CASSYSPGRGYGYTF.

The V call is TRBV18, the J call TRBJ2-5; D possibly corresponds to TRBD2 (5 bases). Trimming pared 6 bases from V and 1 base from J, leaving 12 bases between. The CDR3 totals 14 residues. CDR1 and CDR2 from the germline V gene are KGHSH and LQKENI. CDR3 in amino acids: CASSFLDSQETQYF. CDR3 in DNA: TGTGCCAGCTCTTTCTTGGACTCCCAAGAGACCCAGTACTTC.